Sequencing of this T cell receptor beta chain was carried out in a study of T cell responses to AZD1222 COVID-19 vaccine. Both about-4-week and about-12-week second-dose recipients were combined. This clone was found a few times. Its antigen is unidentified. The V gene end was trimmed by 3 bases and the J gene end by 2 bases; junction bases not matched to a gene: 6. Germline V gene sequence: CDR1 SGHRS, CDR2 YFSETQ. The CDR3 length is 16 residues. Assay: immunoSEQ multiplex PCR; the TCRdb copy retains only in-frame clones and omits some. The sample has roughly 170,000 clones; 94% are singletons. Study outcomes and limitations: The study identified only five to seven AZD1222 recipients as seropositive at baseline. Spike-specific TCR breadth and depth rose after two AZD1222 doses. It should be noted that donors were predominantly white British and more often female, and clonal diversity was possibly underestimated.

The sequencing used peripheral blood, collected 28 days after the second AZD1222 dose. This sequence joins TRBV5-1 and TRBJ2-3, with 10 bases fitting TRBD1. The source is an adult who received the AZD1222 COVID-19 vaccine. This CDR3 is CASSSRDRGVTDTQYF. For the CDR3, the DNA is TGCGCCAGCAGCTCCCGGGACAGGGGCGTCACAGATACGCAGTATTTT.